This T cell receptor (beta chain) emerged from a study of T cell responses to AZD1222 COVID-19 vaccine. Study observations and caveats: With dominance at 160-218 and 743-854, vaccine-associated CD4 TCRs spanned spike.

Trimming took off 6 bases at V and 5 bases at J, with 11 bases between the two ends. The germline gives CDR1 SGHVS, CDR2 FQNEAQ. This CDR3 region has 13 residues. Generated by immunoSEQ multiplex PCR, the TCRdb table keeps only in-frame clones and is missing some. Among 95,000 to 150,000 clones listed, roughly nine tenths were seen once. This clone has a handful of counts. Its antigen remains unidentified. The sequence derives from an adult in good health. The specimen was peripheral blood, collected on day 0 of AZD1222 vaccination. V gene TRBV7-8 combines with J gene TRBJ1-5, with D uncertain. CDR3 nucleotide sequence: TGTGCCAGCAGGTCCGGGTCCTATCAGCCCCAGCATTTT. This sequence encodes CASRSGSYQPQHF.